One and the same sample provided the 10 T cell receptor beta chains below, sequenced in a study of blood T cells in healthy people across ages. PCR was performed a second time for about 7 to 11 cycles using a sample-barcoded 5' primer and a J-beta primer mix. TCRdb re-called the 5' RACE reads with MiXCR, one entry per CDR3 protein. Here the sample spans more than 1,400,000 distinct CDR3 sequences, 35% to 45% being singletons. The material sequenced was blood. The receptors stem from a woman aged 18 to 35 in good health.

This clonotype appeared many times. The chain has TRBV29-1 and TRBJ1-2; TRBD1 is a possible D gene (6 bases). Looked up from germline, CDR1 is SQVTM and CDR2 is ANQGSEA. This CDR3 is built from 17 residues. V was pared by 5 bases and J by 6 bases, with 28 bases between. CDR3 protein: CSVTTTPGHLRTHGYTF. CDR3 in DNA: TGCAGCGTTACCACGACGCCGGGACACCTAAGAACCCATGGCTACACCTTC.

This clonotype was detected once. V and J are TRBV5-4 and TRBJ2-1; 8 bases are a match to TRBD2. CDR3 length: 14 residues. Per germline, CDR1 SGHNT and CDR2 YYREEE (reference sequence). V was clipped by 4 bases and J by 10 bases; unmatched bases: 10. The CDR3 loop is CASSSQAGAGEQFF. CDR3 bases: TGTGCCAGCAGCAGCCAAGCGGGGGCTGGGGAGCAGTTCTTC.

This clonotype was seen a few times. The V call is TRBV11-2, the J call TRBJ2-1, with no clear D. CDR3 length: 14 amino acids. In germline, CDR1 is SGHAT, CDR2 FQNNGV. V lost 5 bases and J lost 9, with 17 bases in between. The DNA of the CDR3 is TGTGCCAGCAGCCACCCATTTTCCGGAATTGAGCAGTTCTTC. Residues: CASSHPFSGIEQFF.

This clonotype appeared many times. The CDR3, as DNA: TGCGCCAGCAGCCTAGGCGGGACAGGGGTTGAGCAGTTCTTC. This sequence encodes CASSLGGTGVEQFF. V usage is TRBV4-1 and J usage is TRBJ2-1, with 10 bases matching TRBD1. The length of the CDR3 is 14 residues. Trimming took 4 bases from V and 9 from J; bases not matched to a gene: 6. Germline V gene data show CDR1 as MGHRA and CDR2 as YSYEKL.

The gene calls are TRBV6-5 and TRBJ2-1, with D uncertain. V was trimmed by 7 bases and J by 2 bases, leaving 15 bases between them. The CDR3 extends over 15 amino acids. Germline V gene lookup returns CDR1 MNHEY and CDR2 SVGAGI. CDR3 sequence: CASTPGSLAYNEQFF. CDR3 bases: TGTGCCAGCACCCCCGGAAGCCTCGCCTACAATGAGCAGTTCTTC.

The chain couples TRBV2 to TRBJ2-2; 8 bases are a match to TRBD2. Losses at the gene ends were 7 bases for V and 1 base for J; bases not matched to a gene: 14. The length of the CDR3 is 18 residues. CDR1 and CDR2 (germline): SNHLY, FYNNEI. In nucleotides, the CDR3 is TGTGCCAGCACCCTTACCGGGACTAGAGGGAAGAACACCGGGGAGCTGTTTTTT. Protein product: CASTLTGTRGKNTGELFF. The entire variable domain, with the rest obtained from reference TRBV2 and TRBJ2-2, is as follows: EPEVTQTPSHQVTQMGQEVILRCVPISNHLYFYWYRQILGQKVEFLVSFYNNEISEKSEIFDDQFSVERPDGSNFTLKIRSTKLEDSAMYFCASTLTGTRGKNTGELFFGEGSRLTVL.

The V call is TRBV11-2, the J call TRBJ2-5; no firm D call. The end of the DNA fits TRBJ2-7 better, so the J call may be wrong. Germline CDR1 is SGHAT and CDR2 is FQNNGV. CDR3 length: 15 amino acids. CDR3 protein: CASSLGRTVLYEQYF. The DNA of the CDR3 is TGTGCCAGCAGCTTAGGCAGGACGGTGCTCTACGAGCAGTACTTC.

There are many counts of this clonotype. This sequence joins TRBV7-9 and TRBJ2-3; D is ambiguous. Trimming took off 4 bases at V and 2 bases at J, with 4 bases between the two ends. The CDR3 is made up of 12 amino acids. Per the germline V gene, CDR1 is SEHNR and CDR2 is FQNEAQ (reference sequence). The CDR3 DNA reads as TGTGCCAGCAGCTACTACACAGATACGCAGTATTTT. It is translated as CASSYYTDTQYF.

The chain has TRBV15 and TRBJ1-1, with D possibly matching TRBD1 (5 bases). CDR3 size: 12 residues. The germline V gene encodes CDR1 LNHNV and CDR2 YYDKDF (reference sequence). V lost 0 bases, J lost 10 bases, and 9 bases lay in between. This CDR3 is CATSRDEGPAFF. The CDR3 DNA reads TGTGCCACCAGCAGAGATGAGGGGCCAGCTTTCTTT.

The CDR3 DNA follows: TGTGCCAGCACCACGGGGGGTAGGGAGACCCAGTACTTC. It is translated as CASTTGGRETQYF. The chain recombines TRBV6-1 with TRBJ2-7, with TRBD2 identical over 7 bases. The J call may be wrong; the DNA end is better matched by TRBJ2-5. This CDR3 is 13 amino acids long. Germline CDR1 and CDR2: MNHNS and SASEGT.